This passage covers 13 T cell receptor beta chains from one sample sequenced in a study of shared T cell receptors in the human thymus. Libraries were prepared by immunoSEQ multiplex PCR; TCRdb keeps only in-frame clonotypes and omits some of them. The sample comprises 720,000 or so clones, approximately 85% of which are singletons, and approximately 0.01% rests with the top ten. This sample also appeared in a second study, on human thymus T cells.

Sequenced material: thymocytes. The receptors here all came from a girl under three years old with a congenital heart defect.

This chain connects TRBV2 to TRBJ1-2; D unclear. Trimming stripped 4 bases from V and 3 bases from J, with 21 bases between. The CDR3 extends over 17 amino acids. The germline V gene has CDR1 SNHLY and CDR2 FYNNEI. CDR3 amino acids: CASSGVSGILADYGYTF. The CDR3 DNA reads TGTGCCAGCAGTGGAGTTTCCGGGATCCTCGCCGACTATGGCTACACCTTC.

The chain is built from TRBV5-8 and TRBJ1-5; D call uncertain. The V gene lost 4 bases and the J gene lost 5 bases, with 10 bases spanning the gap. The CDR3 runs 13 residues. CDR1 is SGHTS, CDR2 YDEGEE, per germline. CDR3 loop: CASSRQVDQPQHF. The DNA of the CDR3 is TGTGCCAGCAGCCGTCAGGTTGATCAGCCCCAGCATTTT.

The chain links TRBV4-3 to TRBJ1-5, with 10 bases matching TRBD1. CDR1 and CDR2 (germline): LGHNA, YSLEER. Trimming took 0 bases from V and 5 from J; bases not matched to a gene: 7. The CDR3 contains 17 residues. This CDR3 is CASSQEWTGGRDQPQHF. CDR3 DNA: TGCGCCAGCAGCCAAGAATGGACAGGGGGTCGCGATCAGCCCCAGCATTTT.

The chain uses TRBV7-6 and TRBJ1-1; 7 nucleotides match TRBD1. This CDR3 has 17 residues. Germline V CDR1 and CDR2: SGHVS, FNYEAQ. J lost 1 base, V lost 1 base, and 9 bases had no gene match. CDR3 in DNA: TGTGCCAGCAGCTTAGGGGCCCGAGACAGGGCGAACACTGAAGCTTTCTTT. Encoded protein: CASSLGARDRANTEAFF.

The chain links TRBV5-1 to TRBJ1-3; unclear D gene. Germline CDR1 reads SGHRS; CDR2 reads YFSETQ. The CDR3 contains 16 residues. Trimming cost V 0 bases and J 2 bases, with 12 bases left between them. The CDR3 DNA follows: TGCGCCAGCAGCTTGGGCCCTGGGAGGGCTGGAAACACCATATATTTT. Translated: CASSLGPGRAGNTIYF.

The chain uses TRBV5-1 and TRBJ1-4; D may be TRBD1 (5 bases). The CDR3 sequence is 17 residues long. The V end was cut by 0 bases, the J end by 0 bases, with 12 bases between. The germline V gene has CDR1 SGHRS and CDR2 YFSETQ. This CDR3 is CASSLEIGDATNEKLFF. The CDR3 DNA is TGCGCCAGCAGCTTGGAAATAGGGGATGCAACTAATGAAAAACTGTTTTTT.

This clone was observed a handful of times. The chain recombines TRBV19 with TRBJ1-5; D unclear. This CDR3 is 12 amino acids long. Germline V gene lookup returns CDR1 LNHDA and CDR2 SQIVND (reference sequence). V gave up 6 bases and J gave up 5 bases, with 8 bases separating them. The CDR3 region is CASREPHQPQHF. CDR3 bases: TGTGCCAGTAGGGAGCCACATCAGCCCCAGCATTTT.

The gene calls are TRBV7-2 and TRBJ2-7; 7 bases align to TRBD1. Trimming removed 3 bases from V and 4 bases from J; junction bases left unmatched: 3. Germline V CDR1 and CDR2: SGHTA, FQGNSA. The CDR3 loop spans 13 amino acids. The CDR3 DNA reads TGTGCCAGCAGCTTCCAACAGGGGTACGAGCAGTACTTC. Its translation: CASSFQQGYEQYF.

V gene TRBV29-1 combines with J gene TRBJ2-4; D possibly corresponds to TRBD1 (7 bases). CDR1 SQVTM and CDR2 ANQGSEA come from the germline V gene. This CDR3 has 15 amino acids. V was clipped by 6 bases and J by 1 base, with 16 bases between them. The CDR3 coding sequence is TGCAGCGTCGCTGACAGGGAGGAGGCCAAAAACATTCAGTACTTC. This sequence encodes CSVADREEAKNIQYF.

This chain connects TRBV4-1 to TRBJ1-2; 7 bases match TRBD1. V gave up 2 bases and J gave up 8 bases; unmatched junction bases: 11. CDR3 length: 15 residues. From germline, CDR1 is MGHRA and CDR2 YSYEKL. CDR3 in DNA: TGCGCCAGCAGCCAAAGGACAGGTTTCGGGAAGGGCTACACCTTC. The encoded protein is CASSQRTGFGKGYTF.

This clone was seen a handful of times. The V and J genes are TRBV29-1 and TRBJ2-1, with a tentative D call TRBD1 (5 bases). Germline CDR1 SQVTM, CDR2 ANQGSEA. This CDR3 comprises 17 residues. V was cut by 4 bases and J by 1 base, with 20 bases left in between. The CDR3 loop is CSVVIMSLTDSYNEQFF. DNA of the CDR3: TGCAGCGTTGTCATAATGAGCTTGACAGATTCCTACAATGAGCAGTTCTTC.

The chain joins TRBV27 to TRBJ2-3; 10 bases align to TRBD2. This CDR3 comprises 18 residues. Trimming at V came to 2 bases and at J to 5 bases, leaving 13 bases not matched to a gene. CDR1 MNHEY and CDR2 SMNVEV come from the germline V gene (reference sequence). The DNA for the CDR3 is TGTGCCAGCAGTTTAACCCTTCGGGAGCGGGGGGGCCGAGATACGCAGTATTTT. It specifies CASSLTLRERGGRDTQYF.

This rearrangement joins TRBV5-6 to TRBJ1-2; D unresolved. CDR1 is SGHDT and CDR2 is YYEEEE in the germline V gene. The CDR3 contains 16 residues. Trimming removed 4 bases from V and 2 bases from J, with 18 bases in between. The CDR3 is CASSLAPGSGNYGYTF. The CDR3 DNA reads as TGTGCCAGCAGCCTGGCACCAGGTTCGGGGAACTATGGCTACACCTTC.